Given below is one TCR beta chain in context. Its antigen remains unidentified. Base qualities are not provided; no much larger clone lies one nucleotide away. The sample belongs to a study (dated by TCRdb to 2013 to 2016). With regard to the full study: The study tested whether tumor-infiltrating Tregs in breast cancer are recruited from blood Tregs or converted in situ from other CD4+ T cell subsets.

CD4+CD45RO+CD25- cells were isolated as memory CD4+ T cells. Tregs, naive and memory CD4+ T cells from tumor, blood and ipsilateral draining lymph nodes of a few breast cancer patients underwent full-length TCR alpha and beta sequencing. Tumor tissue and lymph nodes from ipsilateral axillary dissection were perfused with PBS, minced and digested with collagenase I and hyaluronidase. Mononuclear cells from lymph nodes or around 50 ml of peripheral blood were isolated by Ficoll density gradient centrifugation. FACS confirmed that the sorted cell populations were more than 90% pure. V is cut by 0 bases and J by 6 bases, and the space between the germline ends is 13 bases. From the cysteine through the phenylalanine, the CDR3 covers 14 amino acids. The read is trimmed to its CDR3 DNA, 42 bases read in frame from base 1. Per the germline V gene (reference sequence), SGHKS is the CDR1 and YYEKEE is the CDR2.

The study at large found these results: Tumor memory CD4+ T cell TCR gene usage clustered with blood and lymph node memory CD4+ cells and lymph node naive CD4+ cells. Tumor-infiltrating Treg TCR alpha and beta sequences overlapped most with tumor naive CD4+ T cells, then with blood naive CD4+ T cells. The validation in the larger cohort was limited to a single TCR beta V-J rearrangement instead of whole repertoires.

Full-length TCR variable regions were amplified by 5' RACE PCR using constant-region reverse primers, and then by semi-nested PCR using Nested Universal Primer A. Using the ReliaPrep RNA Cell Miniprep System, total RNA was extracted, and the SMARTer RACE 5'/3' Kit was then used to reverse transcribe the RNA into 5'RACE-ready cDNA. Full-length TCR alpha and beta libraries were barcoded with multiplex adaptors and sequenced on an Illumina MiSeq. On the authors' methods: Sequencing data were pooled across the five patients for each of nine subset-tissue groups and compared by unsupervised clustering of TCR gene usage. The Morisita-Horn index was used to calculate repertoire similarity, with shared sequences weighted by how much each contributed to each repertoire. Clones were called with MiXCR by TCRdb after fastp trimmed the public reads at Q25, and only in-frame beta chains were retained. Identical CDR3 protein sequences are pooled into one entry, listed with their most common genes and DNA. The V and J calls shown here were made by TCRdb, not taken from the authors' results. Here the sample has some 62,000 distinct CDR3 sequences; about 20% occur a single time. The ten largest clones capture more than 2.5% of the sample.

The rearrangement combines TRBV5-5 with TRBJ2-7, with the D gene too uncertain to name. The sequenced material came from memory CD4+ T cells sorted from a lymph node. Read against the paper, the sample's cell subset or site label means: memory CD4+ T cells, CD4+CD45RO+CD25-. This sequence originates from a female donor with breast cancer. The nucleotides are TGTGCCAGCAGCTTGGAAAGCGTCACGAGCGAGCAGTACTTC. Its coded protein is CASSLESVTSEQYF. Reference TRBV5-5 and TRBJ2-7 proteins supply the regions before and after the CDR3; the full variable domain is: DAGVTQSPTHLIKTRGQQVTLRCSPISGHKSVSWYQQVLGQGPQFIFQYYEKEERGRGNFPDRFSARQFPNYSSELNVNALLLGDSALYLCASSLESVTSEQYFGPGTRLTVT.